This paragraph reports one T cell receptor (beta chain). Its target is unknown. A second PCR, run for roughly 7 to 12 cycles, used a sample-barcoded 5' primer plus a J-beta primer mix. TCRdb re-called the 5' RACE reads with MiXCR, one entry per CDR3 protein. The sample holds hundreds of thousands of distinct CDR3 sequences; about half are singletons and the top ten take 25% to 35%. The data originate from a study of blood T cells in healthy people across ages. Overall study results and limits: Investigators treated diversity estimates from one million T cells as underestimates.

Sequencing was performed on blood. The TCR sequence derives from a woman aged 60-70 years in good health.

The CDR3 bases are TGCAGTGCAGCCCACAGGGACACTGAAGCTTTCTTT. It is translated as CSAAHRDTEAFF. The chain is built from TRBV20-1 and TRBJ1-1, with a possible D match to TRBD1 (6 bases). CDR3 length equals 12 residues. The germline gives CDR1 DFQATT, CDR2 SNEGSKA (reference sequence). V was pared by 6 bases and J by 3 bases, with 11 bases between.